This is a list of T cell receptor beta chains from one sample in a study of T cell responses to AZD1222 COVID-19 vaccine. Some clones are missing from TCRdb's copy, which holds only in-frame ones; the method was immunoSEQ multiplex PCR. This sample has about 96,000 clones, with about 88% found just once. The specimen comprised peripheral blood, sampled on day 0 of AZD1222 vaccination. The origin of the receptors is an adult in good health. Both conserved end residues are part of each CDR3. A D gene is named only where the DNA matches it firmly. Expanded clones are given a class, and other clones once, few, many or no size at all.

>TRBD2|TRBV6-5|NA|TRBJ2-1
TGTGCCAGCAGACGTTCTAGCGGGGGAGCCGATGAGCAGTTCTTC
CASRRSSGGADEQFF
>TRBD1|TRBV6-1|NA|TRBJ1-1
TGTGCCAGCAGTGAAGCGGGGGACAGGGTTGAGAACACTGAAGCTTTCTTT
CASSEAGDRVENTEAFF
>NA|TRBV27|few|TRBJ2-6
TGTGCCAGCCGCCCGATCCCGACAGTTTCGGGAGCCAACGTCCTGACTTTC
CASRPIPTVSGANVLTF
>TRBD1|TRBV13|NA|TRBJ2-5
TGTGCCAGCAGCTTAGGGCAGGGGGCCACGTACCAAGAGACCCAGTACTTC
CASSLGQGATYQETQYF
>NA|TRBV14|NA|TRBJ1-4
TGTGCCAGCAGCCATGATATACCAGGAGCTAATGAAAAACTGTTTTTT
CASSHDIPGANEKLFF
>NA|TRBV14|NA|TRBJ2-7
TGTGCCAGCAGCCGGAAGACAGCGTTCCTACGGGAGCAGTACTTC
CASSRKTAFLREQYF
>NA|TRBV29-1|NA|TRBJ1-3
TGCAGCGTTGTCACCTCTGGAAACACCATATATTTT
CSVVTSGNTIYF
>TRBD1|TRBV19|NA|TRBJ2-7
TGTGCCAGTAGCTGGACAGGGGGGTACGAGCAGTACTTC
CASSWTGGYEQYF
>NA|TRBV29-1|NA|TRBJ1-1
TGCAGCGTCCTAATCCATGGGGGAGGGGACACTGAAGCTTTCTTT
CSVLIHGGGDTEAFF
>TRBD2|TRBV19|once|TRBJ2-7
TGTGCCAGTAGTTCCCGGCTAGCGGGGGGCTACGAGCAGTACTTC
CASSSRLAGGYEQYF